Reported below is one TCR beta chain. The antigen is unknown. Germline CDR1 reads MNHEY; CDR2 reads SMNVEV (reference sequence). Between the trimmed V and J ends, which lost 5 bases and 8 bases, there was a span of 11 bases. This CDR3 contains 12 residues. With 60 Vbeta and 13 Jbeta primers, the PCR was carried out. TCRdb's table, derived via immunoSEQ multiplex PCR, lists solely in-frame clones and lacks some. The table shows about 180,000 clones, with about four fifths occurring only once. The sample is drawn from a study of cytomegalovirus exposure and HLA in healthy donors. General observations from the study: As a later analysis showed, a missense DCLRE1C variant was linked to trimming of TCR beta V- and J-genes.

The source material was PBMCs. The TCR originated in a young woman in good health and CMV-seronegative. V gene TRBV27 combines with J gene TRBJ2-3; no reliable D call. CDR3 DNA sequence: TGTGCCAGCAGTCCCCCCACGGGTACGCAGTATTTT. It yields the protein CASSPPTGTQYF.